The 17 T cell receptor beta chains in this list originate from one sample, sequenced in a study of CD8+CD57+ T cells in acquired aplastic anemia. CDR3 and TCR beta VDJ profiling relied on a genomic DNA template. TCRdb re-called the reads with MiXCR, one entry per CDR3 protein. The table lists about 120,000 distinct CDR3 sequences, roughly 55% of them singletons. All patients picked for sequencing had shown, by flow cytometry, an expansion of CD8+CD57+ cells. Sample: sorted CD4+, CD8+, or CD8+CD57+ T cells (not recorded which) from PBMCs. The receptors stem from a human donor with aplastic anemia.

This rearrangement joins TRBV20-1 to TRBJ2-1, with D possibly being TRBD1 (6 bases). The germline V gene encodes CDR1 DFQATT and CDR2 SNEGSKA (reference sequence). V gave up 3 bases and J gave up 7 bases, with 13 bases separating them. CDR3 length: 13 amino acids. The CDR3 nucleotides read TGCAGTGCTAGCCGTCTAGGGGGAAATGAGCAGTTCTTC. Amino acids: CSASRLGGNEQFF.

V is TRBV9 and J is TRBJ2-1, with D possibly matching TRBD2 (6 bases). Trimming removed 0 bases at V and 2 bases at J, with 9 bases between. Per the germline V gene, CDR1 is SGDLS and CDR2 is YYNGEE. The length of the CDR3 is 15 residues. CDR3: CASSVAWGAYNEQFF. CDR3 sequence (DNA): TGTGCCAGCAGCGTAGCTTGGGGGGCCTACAATGAGCAGTTCTTC.

This chain links TRBV20-1 with TRBJ1-6; 9 bases map to TRBD1. CDR1 is DFQATT, CDR2 SNEGSKA, per germline (reference sequence). J lost 6 bases, V lost 0 bases, and 12 bases had no gene match. The CDR3 spans 18 residues. Written as DNA, the CDR3 is TGCAGTGCTAGAGATGACCCGGCAGGACAGGGGCCTAATTCACCCCTCCACTTT. Translated, it gives CSARDDPAGQGPNSPLHF.

This clonotype was observed a few times. The rearrangement links TRBV14 to TRBJ1-1, with a tentative D call TRBD1 (5 bases). The CDR3 is 19 amino acids. The germline CDR1 and CDR2 sequences are SGHDN and FVKESK. V dropped 3 bases and J dropped 7 bases, with 30 bases sitting between them. For the CDR3, the DNA is TGTGCCAGCAGCCATCGTTACCTCTTGCAGGGTATCTGGATGGATGAAGCTTTCTTT. It encodes CASSHRYLLQGIWMDEAFF.

The rearrangement uses TRBV3-1 and TRBJ2-7; tentatively, D is TRBD1 or TRBD2 (6 bases each). Germline V CDR1 and CDR2: LGHDT, YNNKEL (reference sequence). The CDR3 spans 15 residues. Trimming left V 0 bases short and J 1 base short, with 10 bases between. CDR3 in amino acids: CASSQERGRSYEQYF. DNA of the CDR3: TGTGCCAGCAGCCAAGAAAGGGGGAGGTCCTACGAGCAGTACTTC.

V usage is TRBV15 and J usage is TRBJ2-7; 9 bases align to TRBD1. There are 14 residues in the CDR3. Germline CDR1 and CDR2: LNHNV and YYDKDF (reference sequence). The V gene end was trimmed by 4 bases and the J gene end by 6 bases; junction bases not matched to a gene: 7. CDR3 sequence reads: CATSTRDRDLEQYF. CDR3 DNA sequence: TGTGCCACCAGCACCCGGGACAGGGATCTCGAGCAGTACTTC.

The chain's CDR3 is CASMAAGAEEKLFF. Written as DNA, the CDR3 is TGTGCCAGTATGGCGGCAGGGGCAGAGGAAAAACTGTTTTTT. The chain has TRBV19 and TRBJ1-4; possibly TRBD1 for D (6 bases). The CDR3 totals 14 residues. Germline V gives CDR1 LNHDA, CDR2 SQIVND (reference sequence). V was clipped by 7 bases and J by 8 bases, with 17 bases between them.

Regarding this clonotype: At one end, the junction sequence differs from germline, possibly due to a read error. The chain's CDR3 is CASSMRPAGQGTQYF. CDR3 sequence (DNA): TGTGCCAGCAGTATGAGGCCAGCGGGGCAAGGGACCCAGTACTTC. The rearrangement links TRBV11-1 to TRBJ2-5; the match to TRBD2 covers 7 bases. Germline V lookup: CDR1 SGHAT, CDR2 FQDESV (reference sequence). The length of the CDR3 is 15 residues.

This clonotype appeared many times. The V gene is TRBV24-1, the J gene TRBJ2-3; no clear D gene. The V and J ends lost 7 bases and 0 bases respectively, with 7 bases between them. This CDR3 region has 13 residues. Germline loops: CDR1 KGHDR, CDR2 SFDVKD. This chain's CDR3 is CATRPGSTDTQYF. CDR3 nucleotides: TGTGCCACCAGACCGGGTAGCACAGATACGCAGTATTTT.

This chain uses TRBV9 with TRBJ1-2; D gene uncertain. The germline V and J ends were trimmed by 0 bases and 0 bases, with 9 bases remaining between them. CDR3 length: 15 residues. Germline V gene data show CDR1 as SGDLS and CDR2 as YYNGEE. The CDR3 reads CASSVGGLPNYGYTF. In DNA, the CDR3 is TGTGCCAGCAGCGTAGGTGGGCTCCCTAACTATGGCTACACCTTC.

This clonotype was detected once. The chain links TRBV20-1 to TRBJ2-3; 10 nucleotides line up with TRBD2. Germline-derived CDR1 and CDR2 are DFQATT and SNEGSKA (reference sequence). This CDR3 region has 15 residues. With 3 bases clipped from V and 6 bases from J, the junction kept 9 bases outside the gene matches. The CDR3 DNA is TGCAGTGCTAGCTCGGCTAGCGGGAGAGGTGATACGCAGTATTTT. Translating gives CSASSASGRGDTQYF.

This clonotype was picked up a small number of times. This chain uses TRBV27 with TRBJ2-1, with D perhaps TRBD1 (5 bases). The CDR3 is 13 residues long. Germline assignment: CDR1 MNHEY and CDR2 SMNVEV (reference sequence). V lost 8 bases, J lost 4 bases, and 12 bases lay in between. CDR3 nucleotides: TGTGCCAGCGCTAAGCAGGGATACAATGAGCAGTTCTTC. Amino acids: CASAKQGYNEQFF.

The chain links TRBV25-1 to TRBJ1-2; 7 nucleotides match TRBD1. The CDR3 consists of 13 residues. The ends lost 2 bases at V and 7 bases at J; junction bases unmatched: 4. The germline CDR1 and CDR2 sequences are MGHDK and SYGVNS. CDR3 nucleotide sequence: TGTGCCAGCAGTGAAGCGTACAGGGGTGGCTACACCTTC. Translated: CASSEAYRGGYTF.

Worth noting for this clonotype: This may come from a read error, since a much larger clone is one base off. V usage is TRBV11-2 and J usage is TRBJ1-1, with D perhaps matching TRBD1 (5 bases). The CDR3 sequence is 18 residues long. Per germline, CDR1 SGHAT and CDR2 FQNNGV. CDR3 loop: CASSLERDPHRLNAEAFF. The CDR3 DNA follows: TGTGCCAGCAGCTTAGAGAGGGACCCACATCGCCTGAACGCTGAAGCTTTCTTT.

The chain uses TRBV11-1 and TRBJ1-5; the D gene is possibly TRBD1 (5 bases). The CDR3 loop spans 15 amino acids. V lost 4 bases and J lost 7, with 17 bases in between. CDR1 and CDR2 from the germline V gene are SGHAT and FQDESV (reference sequence). The CDR3 DNA follows: TGTGCCAGCAGCTCGACGGGGGGTTGGGAACAGCCCCAGCATTTT. It encodes CASSSTGGWEQPQHF.

This clonotype has ten or more counts. The rearrangement joins TRBV10-2 to TRBJ2-1; a possible D gene is TRBD2 (6 bases). CDR1 is WSHSY and CDR2 is SAAADI in the germline V gene. Trimming cost V 8 bases and J 5 bases, with 13 bases left between them. The CDR3 runs to 13 residues. CDR3 residues: CASLPGADNEQFF. CDR3 nucleotide sequence: TGCGCCAGCCTCCCGGGAGCAGACAATGAGCAGTTCTTC.

This clonotype was counted a few times. The chain carries TRBV7-6 and TRBJ2-7, with D possibly called TRBD1 or TRBD2 (5 bases each). Germline loops: CDR1 SGHVS, CDR2 FNYEAQ. The CDR3 has 12 residues. V lost 5 bases, J lost 7 bases, and 12 bases lay in between. CDR3 sequence reads: CASSPGAREQYF. For the CDR3, the DNA is TGTGCCAGCAGCCCCGGGGCGAGGGAGCAGTACTTC. Together with reference TRBV7-6 and TRBJ2-7, the CDR3 gives the full variable domain: GAGVSQSPRYKVTKRGQDVALRCDPISGHVSLYWYRQALGQGPEFLTYFNYEAQQDKSGLPNDRFSAERPEGSISTLTIQRTEQRDSAMYRCASSPGAREQYFGPGTRLTVT.